The source of this T cell receptor (beta chain) is a study of CD8+CD57+ T cells in acquired aplastic anemia. In the study overall: DNA recovered from sorted CD4+ and CD8+ cells had a mean of about 3.5 ug. CD4+ cells from healthy donors averaged roughly 10 million reads. Study-level points and caveats: Patients shared 25 to 35 CD8+ CDR3 sequences with controls.

In germline, CDR1 is MNHNS, CDR2 SASEGT. The V segment lost 0 bases and the J segment 5 bases; nucleotides outside the gene matches: 11. CDR3 size: 17 residues. Genomic DNA constituted the template upon which TCR beta VDJ and CDR3 profiling was performed. TCRdb called the reads again in MiXCR, with one record for every CDR3 protein. The data hold approximately 160,000 distinct CDR3 sequences, with around 45% observed a single time. This clonotype occurred many times. As yet, its antigen is unknown. Sequences were obtained from sorted CD4+, CD8+, or CD8+CD57+ T cells (not recorded which) from PBMCs. The chain joins TRBV6-1 to TRBJ1-2; 8 nucleotides align to TRBD1. This TCR came from a human donor in good health. DNA of the CDR3: TGTGCCAGCAGTGAAGCGAAAGGACAGGGTACGAGGTATGGCTACACCTTC. Its protein is CASSEAKGQGTRYGYTF.